This is a list of T cell receptor beta chains from one sample in a study of cytomegalovirus exposure and HLA in healthy donors. The protocol was immunoSEQ multiplex PCR, while the TCRdb copy is restricted to in-frame clones and leaves out a portion. This repertoire includes approximately 150,000 clones. Sequenced sample: PBMCs. The receptors come from a male donor in good health and CMV-seronegative. CDR3s include the opening cysteine and the closing phenylalanine or tryptophan.

CDR3 length	V gene	CDR3 protein
12	TRBV18	CASSPEGQPQHF
17	TRBV13	CASSLMGTSGPHYGYTF
19	TRBV11-3	CASSSGGGQGRISINEQYF
17	TRBV7-9	CASSLNPGTENTGELFF
14	TRBV5-1	CASSLVPEARGYTF
16	TRBV5-1	CASSLEGAINTGELFF
15	TRBV6-5	CASSPRGWGKETQYF
13	TRBV2	CASSGTANTEAFF
13	TRBV4-3	CASSQEYSSEQYF
14	TRBV5-1	CASSLAGGQDTQYF
15	TRBV14	CASSQPGLGLYEQFF
16	TRBV5-5	CASSLVLAGGSETQYF
15	TRBV4-3	CASSQGGQVNTEAFF
16	TRBV7-9	CASSLRVFLSGNTIYF
15	TRBV28	CASSLYRGSPYEQYF
15	TRBV5-1	CASSRSGTGFYEQYF
18	TRBV7-2	CASSFGTGEKLSGNTIYF
14	TRBV6-5	CASSYVAGTYEQYF
15	TRBV18	CASSSSGTQYNEQFF
14	TRBV14	CASSQDLNSGIQYF
16	TRBV5-1	CASSPQGSPSTDTQYF
12	TRBV7-2	CASSTSVTEAFF
16	TRBV4-1	CASSQEVVAVSYEQYF
15	TRBV6-5	CASSGRTGGNYGYTF
14	TRBV6-5	CASSYSASLETQYF
16	TRBV5-1	CASSPPTGAGANVLTF
10	TRBV20-1	CSALQHEQFF
15	TRBV7-6	CASSLAFPPGTEAFF
12	TRBV5-6	CASSLGAGSQHF
13	TRBV30	CAWSFGINYGYTF
14	TRBV7-2	CASSLSAGLETQYF
10	TRBV20-1	CSARRSGYTF
15	TRBV19	CASSGTSQRNNEQFF